This entry concerns a single T cell receptor beta chain. The sample is drawn from a study of blood T cell repertoires in COVID-19. Overall study context: Sources were T cells, B-cell-depleted T cells, or PBMCs; the material itself was cDNA or gDNA.

The CDR3 runs to 18 residues. Germline V CDR1 and CDR2: SGHVS, FQNEAQ. J lost 4 bases, V lost 9 bases, and 17 bases had no gene match. Seattle's cohort entered during active infection and was followed longitudinally. In the study's own analysis: Nucleated cell counts were estimated from reference gene primer amplification. TCRdb's table, derived via immunoSEQ multiplex PCR, lists solely in-frame clones and lacks some. The DNA was the basis for D and trimming; V, J and clone size are from that table. The data show 350,000 to 400,000 clones, around nine tenths seen once. The TCR sequence derives from a woman aged 55 to 70 with COVID-19, enrolled during active disease. Sequencing was done on a sample of peripheral blood. This rearrangement joins TRBV7-8 to TRBJ2-5; 13 nucleotides align to TRBD2. CDR3 coding DNA: TGTGCCAGTAGCCCCTCACCCCCACTAGCGGGGGGGCCAGAGACCCAGTACTTC. Its translation: CASSPSPPLAGGPETQYF. The full variable domain, rest sourced from reference TRBV7-8 and TRBJ2-5, is GAGVSQSPRYKVAKRGQDVALRCDPISGHVSLFWYQQALGQGPEFLTYFQNEAQLDKSGLPSDRFFAERPEGSVSTLKIQRTQQEDSAVYLCASSPSPPLAGGPETQYFGPGTRLLVL.